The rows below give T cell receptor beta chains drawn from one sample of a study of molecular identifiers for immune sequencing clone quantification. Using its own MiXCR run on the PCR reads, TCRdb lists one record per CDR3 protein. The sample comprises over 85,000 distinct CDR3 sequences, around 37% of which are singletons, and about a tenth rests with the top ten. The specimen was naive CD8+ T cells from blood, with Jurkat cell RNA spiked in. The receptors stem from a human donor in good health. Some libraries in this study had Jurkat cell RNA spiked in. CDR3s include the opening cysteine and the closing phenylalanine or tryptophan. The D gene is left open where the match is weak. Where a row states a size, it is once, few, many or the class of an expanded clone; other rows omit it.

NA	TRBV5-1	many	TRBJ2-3	CASSVLGFPTDTQYF
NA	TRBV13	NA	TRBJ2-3	CASSWGNHTQYF
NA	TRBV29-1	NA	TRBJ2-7	CSVGSDEQYF
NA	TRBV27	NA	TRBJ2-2	CASSFEVSGELFF
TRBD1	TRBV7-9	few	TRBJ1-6	CASSKQGSSYNSPLHF
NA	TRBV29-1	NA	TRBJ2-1	CSVEDRPLFF
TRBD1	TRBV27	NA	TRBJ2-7	CASSLSRTGVPYEQYF
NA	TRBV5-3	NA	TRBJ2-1	CANEDLNEQFF
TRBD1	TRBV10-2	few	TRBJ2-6	CATKTGAGANVLTF
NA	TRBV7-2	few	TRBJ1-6	CASTDRTNLHF
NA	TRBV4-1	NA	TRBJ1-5	CASSQDGGRADQPQQF
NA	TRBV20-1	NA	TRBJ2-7	CSARGRGYEQYF
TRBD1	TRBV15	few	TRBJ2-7	CATSNENTRGYKNEQYF
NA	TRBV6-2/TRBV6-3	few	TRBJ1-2	CASTDHFNYGYTF
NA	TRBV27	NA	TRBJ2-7	CASSRGGAGYEQYF
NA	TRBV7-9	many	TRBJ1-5	CASSLSSNQPQHF
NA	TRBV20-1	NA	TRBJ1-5	CSARDPLGDINQPQHF
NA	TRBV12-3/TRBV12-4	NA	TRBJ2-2	CASSLVRSGLTGELVF
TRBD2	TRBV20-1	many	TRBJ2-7	CSAHGPRTSGSSYEQYF
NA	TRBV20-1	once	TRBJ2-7	CSAEGSRSYEQYF
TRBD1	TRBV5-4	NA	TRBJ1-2	CASSLPQGSYGYTF
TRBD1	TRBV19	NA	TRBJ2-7	CASGPGTGAYEQYF
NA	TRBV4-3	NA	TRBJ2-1	CASSQDPIVTDEQFF
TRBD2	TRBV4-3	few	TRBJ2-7	CASSQEAEVAGVYEQYF